Here is one T cell receptor (beta chain) with its context. These data come from a study of blood T cell repertoires in COVID-19. Study context: Nucleic acid was either cDNA or gDNA, and it came from T cells, B-cell-depleted T cells, or PBMCs.

The method was immunoSEQ multiplex PCR; TCRdb's version includes in-frame clones alone and lacks a portion of them. The data contain about 260,000 clones, roughly 90% of them singletons. Living in 24 US areas, the participants were between roughly 18 and 90 years of age. Which cohort a participant joined came from the clinical history participants gave. Resolution of symptoms, clearance, or two negative PCRs was present in recovered Cohort 3 donors. This CDR3 comprises 17 residues. Trimming cost V 0 bases and J 0 bases; bases outside gene matches: 3. The germline V gene has CDR1 SGHNT and CDR2 YYREEE (reference sequence).

This receptor was identified in a woman in her 50s who had recovered from COVID-19. The rearrangement joins TRBV5-4 to TRBJ2-4; 10 bases match TRBD2. Source material: PBMCs or T cells enriched from blood (not recorded which). The CDR3 coding sequence is TGTGCCAGCAGCTTGGATAGCGGGAGGACAGCCAAAAACATTCAGTACTTC. Encoded protein: CASSLDSGRTAKNIQYF.